The present entry profiles one TCR beta chain with its context. Its matching antigen is unknown. Treatment defined: around 19 received Ad26.COV2.S at low or high dose, single or two shots; about 5 received placebo; per-sample allocation not given. Following the first vaccine or placebo injection, samples were taken on day 63. The donor was a Boston adult aged 18-55 years. The CDR3 loop spans 14 amino acids. The ends were cut back, 6 bases at V and 3 bases at J, with 11 bases in the middle. Germline values: CDR1 MDHEN, CDR2 SYDVKM. The data derive from a study of Ad26.COV2.S vaccination and SARS-CoV-2 variants. Study as a whole: Once, or twice with 56 days between doses, Ad26.COV2.S was given intramuscularly. Overall study results and limits: Non-spike TCR breadth was similar in vaccine and placebo recipients. Responses of T cells in total may have been underestimated by the TCR breadth and depth analyses.

The table came from immunoSEQ multiplex PCR; TCRdb's copy has only in-frame clones and leaves some out. The sample holds around 300,000 clones, roughly nine tenths seen once. The genes are TRBV28 and TRBJ2-2, with D possibly TRBD1 on 6 matching bases. Here the sequenced sample was peripheral blood, taken in a trial of Ad26.COV2.S vaccine versus placebo. This TCR was sampled from a person between 18 and 65 years old who received the Ad26.COV2.S COVID-19 vaccine or a placebo. The CDR3 sequence: CASRAGDDTGELFF. CDR3 DNA: TGTGCCAGCAGGGCAGGGGACGACACCGGGGAGCTGTTTTTT.